This TCR beta chain was documented in a study of T cells in Graves' hyperthyroidism and ophthalmopathy. Patients were excluded because of uncontrolled infection, other autoimmune disease, pregnancy or lactation. There were TCR beta CDR3 regions amplified from RNA transcripts. A first-round RT-PCR of the TCR CDR3 used the HTBI primer set. TCRdb itself ran the multiplex PCR reads through MiXCR, one entry per CDR3 protein. This sample has some 300,000 distinct CDR3 sequences; around 17% occur once, and the top ten carry around 34%. Study-level points and caveats: Most thyroid clonotypes expanded above 0.001 appeared in blood too. Ophthalmopathy and stable hyperthyroidism were told apart by a 13 V-J model.

The CDR3 has 12 residues. The germline CDR1 and CDR2 sequences are MDHEN and SYDVKM. Trimming pared 6 bases from V and 14 bases from J, leaving 19 bases between. This clonotype has at least ten counts. What it recognizes is unknown. The sequencing input was blood. The sequence was obtained from a man aged 30-40 years with Graves' hyperthyroidism. This sequence joins TRBV28 and TRBJ2-5; D tentatively reads TRBD1 or TRBD2 (5 bases each). For the CDR3, the DNA is TGTGCCAGCAGCACCCCACCGGGGCCCGAATACTTC. This sequence encodes CASSTPPGPEYF.